These T cell receptor beta chains were read from a single sample in a study of blood T cell repertoires in COVID-19. Here immunoSEQ multiplex PCR was the method, and the copy in TCRdb shows in-frame clones only, minus some. The sample comprises about 240,000 clones, around 90% of which are singletons, and roughly 7% rests with the top ten. Sequences were obtained from peripheral blood. These receptors all stem from a man in his 60s who had recovered from COVID-19. Both conserved end residues are part of each CDR3. The order of the fields is CDR3 protein, CDR3 DNA, D gene, J gene, V gene, clone size. The D gene is left open where the match is weak. For some rows the clone size is stated as once, few or many, or as a class when expanded; others skip it.

CDR3aa: CASRRPGQGLLNPLASGYTF; CDR3nt: TGTGCCAGCAGACGACCGGGACAGGGGCTCCTTAACCCCCTGGCGAGTGGCTACACCTTC; d_gene: TRBD1; j_gene: TRBJ1-2; v_gene: TRBV2; abundance: .
CDR3aa: CASSATRGGEYNEQFF; CDR3nt: TGTGCCAGCAGCGCGACACGGGGGGGTGAGTACAATGAGCAGTTCTTC; d_gene: TRBD2; j_gene: TRBJ2-1; v_gene: TRBV9; abundance: .
CDR3aa: CASSLNRGGRETQYF; CDR3nt: TGTGCCAGCAGCCTAAACAGGGGGGGTAGAGAGACCCAGTACTTC; d_gene: .; j_gene: TRBJ2-5; v_gene: TRBV3-1/TRBV3-2; abundance: .
CDR3aa: CARKGIDGGGLAAFF; CDR3nt: TGTGCCAGGAAGGGTATAGATGGGGGGGGCCTGGCGGCTTTCTTT; d_gene: .; j_gene: TRBJ1-1; v_gene: TRBV9; abundance: once
CDR3aa: CAISELDRVGEKLFF; CDR3nt: TGTGCCATCAGTGAGTTGGACAGGGTAGGTGAAAAACTGTTTTTT; d_gene: TRBD1; j_gene: TRBJ1-4; v_gene: TRBV10-3; abundance: .
CDR3aa: CASSGRGNLREQYF; CDR3nt: TGTGCCAGCAGTGGTCGGGGGAACCTTCGGGAGCAGTACTTC; d_gene: .; j_gene: TRBJ2-7; v_gene: TRBV2; abundance: few
CDR3aa: CASSVRVGQPQHF; CDR3nt: TGTGCCAGCAGTGTGCGGGTAGGACAGCCCCAGCATTTT; d_gene: .; j_gene: TRBJ1-5; v_gene: TRBV2; abundance: .
CDR3aa: CSASVIKPEYEQYF; CDR3nt: TGCAGTGCAAGTGTTATCAAACCGGAGTACGAGCAGTACTTC; d_gene: .; j_gene: TRBJ2-7; v_gene: TRBV20-1; abundance: .
CDR3aa: CASSIGGLGRQPQHF; CDR3nt: TGTGCCAGTAGTATAGGAGGACTAGGGCGTCAGCCCCAGCATTTT; d_gene: .; j_gene: TRBJ1-5; v_gene: TRBV19; abundance: .
CDR3aa: CASHLTGANSPLHF; CDR3nt: TGTGCCAGCCATCTTACAGGAGCTAATTCACCCCTCCACTTT; d_gene: .; j_gene: TRBJ1-6; v_gene: TRBV25-1; abundance: .
CDR3aa: CASSPPRWRGSTDTQYF; CDR3nt: TGTGCCAGCTCACCACCTCGGTGGCGGGGGAGCACAGATACGCAGTATTTT; d_gene: TRBD2; j_gene: TRBJ2-3; v_gene: TRBV18; abundance: .
CDR3aa: CASSQRSGGADGELFF; CDR3nt: TGTGCCAGCAGCCAGCGCTCAGGGGGCGCAGACGGGGAGCTGTTTTTT; d_gene: TRBD1; j_gene: TRBJ2-2; v_gene: TRBV14; abundance: .
CDR3aa: CASSQVEGTGTQFF; CDR3nt: TGTGCCAGCAGCCAAGTGGAGGGGACAGGGACGCAGTTCTTC; d_gene: TRBD1; j_gene: TRBJ2-1; v_gene: TRBV3-1/TRBV3-2; abundance: few
CDR3aa: CASSEEDWQPQHF; CDR3nt: TGTGCCAGCAGTGAGGAGGACTGGCAGCCCCAGCATTTT; d_gene: .; j_gene: TRBJ1-5; v_gene: TRBV6-1; abundance: .
CDR3aa: CAIRGGGTEAFF; CDR3nt: TGTGCCATCAGGGGGGGTGGCACTGAAGCTTTCTTT; d_gene: .; j_gene: TRBJ1-1; v_gene: TRBV10-3; abundance: .
CDR3aa: CASSYSTTFTQYEQYF; CDR3nt: TGTGCCAGCAGTTACTCTACTACATTCACCCAATACGAGCAGTACTTC; d_gene: .; j_gene: TRBJ2-7; v_gene: TRBV6-6; abundance: .
CDR3aa: CASSYSGLNTGELFF; CDR3nt: TGTGCCAGCAGTTACTCTGGACTGAACACCGGGGAGCTGTTTTTT; d_gene: .; j_gene: TRBJ2-2; v_gene: TRBV6-5; abundance: .
CDR3aa: CASRTGTLEYGYTF; CDR3nt: TGTGCCAGTAGAACCGGGACACTAGAATATGGCTACACCTTC; d_gene: .; j_gene: TRBJ1-2; v_gene: TRBV19; abundance: .
CDR3aa: CAMGEGVMEAFF; CDR3nt: TGTGCCATGGGCGAGGGAGTCATGGAAGCTTTCTTT; d_gene: .; j_gene: TRBJ1-1; v_gene: TRBV5-8; abundance: .
CDR3aa: CATSVGPRQETQYF; CDR3nt: TGTGCCACCAGTGTGGGGCCTAGACAAGAGACCCAGTACTTC; d_gene: .; j_gene: TRBJ2-5; v_gene: TRBV24-1; abundance: once
CDR3aa: CASSSRYEQYF; CDR3nt: TGTGCCAGCAGTTCCAGGTACGAGCAGTACTTC; d_gene: .; j_gene: TRBJ2-7; v_gene: TRBV27; abundance: .
CDR3aa: CASSRTENSNQPQHF; CDR3nt: TGTGCCAGCAGCCGGACAGAAAATAGCAATCAGCCCCAGCATTTT; d_gene: .; j_gene: TRBJ1-5; v_gene: TRBV7-9; abundance: .